The rows below give T cell receptor beta chains drawn from one sample of a study of T cells in Graves' hyperthyroidism and ophthalmopathy. TCRdb called the multiplex PCR reads again in MiXCR, with one record for every CDR3 protein. This table has just under 750,000 distinct CDR3 sequences, 35% appearing once. Sequenced: blood. These receptors were obtained from a woman between 40 and 50 years old with Graves' hyperthyroidism. CDR3s include the opening cysteine and the closing phenylalanine or tryptophan. A D gene is named only where the DNA matches it firmly. Size tells how often a clone was seen (once, few, many) or the class of an expanded clone, and some rows leave it out.

d_call,clone_size,v_call,j_call,cdr3_nt,cdr3_aa
.,many,TRBV9,TRBJ2-5,TGTGCCAGCAGCGTAGCTGGTCGGGGCCAAGAGACCCAGTACTTC,CASSVAGRGQETQYF
.,once,TRBV6-1,TRBJ1-1,TGTGCCAGCGAGAGACAGGAGTTGAACACTGAAGCTTTCTTT,CASERQELNTEAFF
.,many,TRBV10-3,TRBJ1-2,TGTGCCATCAGTGAGTCCTCGAGGACCTATGGCTACACCTTC,CAISESSRTYGYTF
.,.,TRBV15,TRBJ1-1,TGTGCCACCAGCAGAGATTCGGCAGGGAACACTGAAGCTTTCTTT,CATSRDSAGNTEAFF
TRBD1,many,TRBV14,TRBJ2-5,TGTGCCAGCAGCCCCCAGGGGACAGGGGGACAAGAGACCCAGTACTTC,CASSPQGTGGQETQYF
.,few,TRBV24-1,TRBJ2-2,TGTGCCACCAGTGACACAAGTACCGGGGAGCTGTTTTTT,CATSDTSTGELFF
.,many,TRBV2,TRBJ2-5,TGTGCCAGCAGTGAAAATCGGGAGACCCAGTACTTC,CASSENRETQYF
.,.,TRBV10-3,TRBJ2-2,TGTGCCATCAGTTGGGCCGGGGAGCTGTTTTTT,CAISWAGELFF
.,many,TRBV25-1,TRBJ1-4,TGTGCCAGCAGTGACCACCAGGGAAGGGAAAAACTGTTTTTT,CASSDHQGREKLFF
.,few,TRBV15,TRBJ1-2,TGTGCCACCCTATTTTCAGCTAACTATGGCTACACCTTC,CATLFSANYGYTF
.,few,TRBV20-1,TRBJ1-1,TGCAGTGCTACCGGGGGGGGCGCCGACACTGAAGCTTTCTTT,CSATGGGADTEAFF
TRBD2,few,TRBV7-9,TRBJ2-7,TGTGCCAGCAGCCAAGTCGGACTAGCGGGAGTCGAGCAGTACTTC,CASSQVGLAGVEQYF
.,.,TRBV12-3/TRBV12-4,TRBJ1-5,TGTGCCAGCAGCCCCCAAAGTGCCAGTTCGAATCAGCCCCAGCATTTT,CASSPQSASSNQPQHF
.,once,TRBV20-1,TRBJ1-6,TGCAGTGCTAGCAACAGCGAGAATAATTCACCCCTCCACTTT,CSASNSENNSPLHF
TRBD1,.,TRBV4-1,TRBJ1-4,TGCGCCAGCAGCCAGTACAGGGGAACTAATGAAAAACTGTTTTTT,CASSQYRGTNEKLFF
.,many,TRBV5-4,TRBJ1-2,TGTGCCAGCAGCTTGGAGGCAGCTAACTATGGCTACACCTTC,CASSLEAANYGYTF
.,many,TRBV20-1,TRBJ2-7,TGCAGTGCTAGTGGGACCATTTCCTACGAGCAGTACTTC,CSASGTISYEQYF
.,.,TRBV7-2,TRBJ1-3,TGTGCCAGCAGCTTAGGGGCCCTGCGATCTGGAAACACCATATATTTT,CASSLGALRSGNTIYF
.,many,TRBV5-1,TRBJ1-6,TGCGCCAGCAGCTTGGAAACGCAGGGAAGAGGGAATTCACCCCTCCACTTT,CASSLETQGRGNSPLHF
TRBD1,many,TRBV7-2,TRBJ1-1,TGTGCCAGCAGCTTAGTTTTCGGGACAGGGGACACTGAAGCTTTCTTT,CASSLVFGTGDTEAFF
.,.,TRBV15,TRBJ1-2,TGTGCCACCAGCAGAGATCGGGGCCTTCGGGACAATAGAGGCTACACCTTC,CATSRDRGLRDNRGYTF
.,.,TRBV5-5,TRBJ1-2,TGTGCCAGCAGCTCAGCCGGGGTAGGCTATGGCTACACCTTC,CASSSAGVGYGYTF
TRBD2,.,TRBV10-2,TRBJ2-7,TGCGCCAGCAGTGAGGCACGACTAGCGGGTGTCTACGAGCAGTACTTC,CASSEARLAGVYEQYF
TRBD2,many,TRBV20-1,TRBJ2-5,TGCAGTGCTAGAGCTGCGAGGACTAGCGGCCAAGAGACCCAGTACTTC,CSARAARTSGQETQYF
.,.,TRBV5-4,TRBJ1-4,TGTGCCGGCAGCTTGGGACGGAGAGAAAAACTGTTTTTT,CAGSLGRREKLFF
.,.,TRBV4-1,TRBJ1-3,TGCGCCAGCAGCCAAGAGACCGGGGAGGACACCATATATTTT,CASSQETGEDTIYF
TRBD1,.,TRBV6-2/TRBV6-3,TRBJ1-5,TGTGCCAGCAGTAAAGGACAGGCCCTATGGCCCCAGCATTTT,CASSKGQALWPQHF
.,.,TRBV10-2,TRBJ2-3,TGCGCCAGCATGGGGCGTGGCGGTTTGAGCACAGATACGCAGTATTTT,CASMGRGGLSTDTQYF
TRBD1,few,TRBV12-3/TRBV12-4,TRBJ1-1,TGTGCCAGCAGTTTCAGACAGGGGGCTGTGAGCACTGAAGCTTTCTTT,CASSFRQGAVSTEAFF
TRBD1,.,TRBV7-2,TRBJ1-1,TGTGCCAGCAGCTTAAGTTTAACGGGACAGCTGAACACTGAAGCTTTCTTT,CASSLSLTGQLNTEAFF
.,.,TRBV25-1,TRBJ2-7,TGTGCCAGCAGTGAAAATCTTAACGAGCAGTACTTC,CASSENLNEQYF
.,few,TRBV5-5,TRBJ2-5,TGTGCCAGCAGAGGATTAGGTGGATTTGAAGAGACCCAGTACTTC,CASRGLGGFEETQYF
.,.,TRBV11-3,TRBJ1-2,TGTGCCAGCAGCCCCACGAGGGAGGGGTTTAACTATGGCTACACCTTC,CASSPTREGFNYGYTF
.,many,TRBV15,TRBJ1-2,TGTGCCACCAGCAGAGACTTCTCGGACGGCAACTATGGCTACACCTTC,CATSRDFSDGNYGYTF
.,.,TRBV15,TRBJ2-5,TGTGCCACCAGCAGCGAAGCGGGAGAGACCCAGTACTTC,CATSSEAGETQYF
.,many,TRBV5-6,TRBJ1-2,TGTGCCAGCAGCGGGACCGCCGGTGGCTATGGCTACACCTTC,CASSGTAGGYGYTF
.,few,TRBV27,TRBJ2-7,TGTGCCAGCAGCAGGTCAGTCTACCCCTACGAGCAGTACTTC,CASSRSVYPYEQYF
.,many,TRBV19,TRBJ1-1,TGTGCCAGTAGCGACCTGACCGTGAACACTGAAGCTTTCTTT,CASSDLTVNTEAFF
TRBD1,few,TRBV5-6,TRBJ2-5,TGTGCCAGCAGCTTGACAGGGGTGTGCTTTGGAGAGACCCAGTACTTC,CASSLTGVCFGETQYF
TRBD2,few,TRBV7-9,TRBJ2-7,TGTGCCTGGGAGGGGACTACCTACGAGCAGTACTTC,CAWEGTTYEQYF
TRBD2,many,TRBV10-3,TRBJ2-5,TGTGCCATCAGTGAGTCTCTAGCGGGGGCCCAAGAGACCCAGTACTTC,CAISESLAGAQETQYF
.,.,TRBV7-9,TRBJ2-1,TGTGCCAGCAGCTTACTCGACGGTGAGCAGTTCTTC,CASSLLDGEQFF
.,many,TRBV25-1,TRBJ1-2,TGTGCCAGCAGTTGGGCTAACTATGGCTACACCTTC,CASSWANYGYTF
.,many,TRBV19,TRBJ1-5,TGTGCCAGTAACCTCGGTGATCAGCCCCAGCATTTT,CASNLGDQPQHF
.,many,TRBV9,TRBJ1-6,TGTGCCAGCAGCGTAGAGGGGGGTCCCCTCCACTTT,CASSVEGGPLHF
TRBD1,once,TRBV11-2,TRBJ2-3,TGTGCCAGCAGCGCCGACAGGGGTGGTACGCAGTATTTT,CASSADRGGTQYF
.,many,TRBV9,TRBJ1-1,TGTGCCAGCAGCGTAATGGACAGCTCGCCTGAAGCTTTCTTT,CASSVMDSSPEAFF
TRBD1,.,TRBV5-4,TRBJ2-5,TGTGCCAGCAGCCATTGGGACAGCCAAGAGACCCAGTACTTC,CASSHWDSQETQYF
.,.,TRBV20-1,TRBJ2-5,TGCAGTGCGAGGGGGGGAGCAGGGGCGGAGACCCAGTACTTC,CSARGGAGAETQYF
.,.,TRBV9,TRBJ2-7,TGTGCCAGCAGCGCGGCAGGGGCCGCCTACGAGCAGTACTTC,CASSAAGAAYEQYF
.,many,TRBV7-2,TRBJ1-5,TGTGCCAGCAGCTTAGTGGACTTGGGGAATCAGCCCCAGCATTTT,CASSLVDLGNQPQHF
.,few,TRBV7-9,TRBJ2-2,TGTGCCAGCAGCCCTCTCTCCGGAATATACACCGGGGAGCTGTTTTTT,CASSPLSGIYTGELFF
TRBD2,once,TRBV20-1,TRBJ2-7,TGCAGTGCCCAGTCGGTGAGGGAGGGCCTCTACGTGCAGTACTTC,CSAQSVREGLYVQYF